This T cell receptor beta chain originates from a study of vaccination effects on CD4 cells after COVID-19 (dated by TCRdb to between 2022 and 2023). Background for the entire study: Post-vaccine samples across the study were collected a median of 72 days after the second dose, with a range of 14 to 241. The study compared SARS-CoV-2 spike-specific CD4+ TCR repertoires before and after mRNA vaccination in COVID-19 convalescent patients and infection-naive vaccine recipients. Altogether, nine to ten COVID-19 convalescent patients and several SARS-CoV-2-naive healthy vaccine recipients made up the full study. Cultures from other donors in the study were sequenced using the Oncomine TCR Beta short-read assay on an Illumina iSeq 100. The paper's findings and limits, for the study overall: In healthy vaccine recipients, vaccine-induced clones were almost all SARS-CoV-2 mono-reactive, with only 1 of 255 cross-reactive with common cold coronaviruses. The study was limited by a small number of convalescent patients and lacked early post-infection timepoints. At late post-vaccination timepoints, both infection-induced and vaccine-induced clones showed marked clonal contraction, consistent with waning T cell responses.

The library relied on the immunoSEQ multiplex PCR assay. DNA from the cultured and isolated CD4+ T cells underwent TCR beta CDR3 sequencing. The study's own analysis went as follows. Non-productive TCR sequences were discarded, and reads were trimmed to the CDR3 region, with only CDR3s of 7 or more amino acids retained. Antigen-specific clonotypes were identified with the MANAFEST web app by comparing expansion in peptide wells against reference cultures. For clones to be considered positive, expansion at FDR<0.05 versus reference and all other wells, an odds ratio above 5, and a frequency above 0.1% in two replicate wells were required. A clonotype was called cross-reactive if it was significantly expanded both in SARS-CoV-2 spike wells and in at least one common cold coronavirus spike condition. CDR3 similarity was assessed by Levenshtein distance using the stringdist R package, and unrooted trees were constructed with ape in R 3.6.1. TCRdb's version of the immuneACCESS table is confined to in-frame rearrangements and falls short of the full clone set. An unresolved V gene accounts for under half of the shortfall where checked; the remainder is of unknown origin. V and J calls plus clone size are reproduced from that table; the DNA served to infer D and trimming. This sample holds tens of thousands of clones; around four fifths were observed only once. The ten largest account for less than 1.5% of the sample.

As to this clone: Its antigen is still unknown. No base-level quality is on record; no much larger clone is a single base apart.

The CDR3 has 14 amino acids, counting the end cysteine and phenylalanine. Only CDR3 DNA remains: 42 bases, in frame from the first base. CDR1 and CDR2 were assigned from the germline V gene as SGDLS and YYNGEE. Trimming at the junction amounts to 2 bases on V and 4 bases on J, and the germline ends lie 9 bases apart. The ViraFEST assay stimulated PBMC with viral peptide pools and then used TCR sequencing to identify antigen-specific CD4+ T cell clonotypes by expansion. After more than 9 days of culture, CD4+ T cells were isolated with the EasySep CD4+ T cell isolation kit. Each participant received two doses of an mRNA SARS-CoV-2 vaccine, either BNT162b2 or mRNA-1273. Negative nucleocapsid antibody results before and after vaccination confirmed that the healthy vaccine recipients had no prior SARS-CoV-2 infection. Each well held roughly 2 million PBMC cultured in IMDM containing approximately 5% human AB serum, approximately 10 IU/ml IL-2 and gentamicin, along with about 9.3 ug/ml peptides. Half of the culture medium was replaced with fresh IL-2-containing medium on days 3 and 7. Unless noted otherwise, every peptide stimulation condition was grown in triplicate wells. Using Ficoll-Paque Plus gradient centrifugation, PBMC were separated from whole blood and then either used fresh or cryopreserved at -140C. The overlapping peptide pools covered the spike proteins of SARS-CoV-2 and of the common cold coronaviruses HCoV-NL63, HCoV-OC43 and HCoV-229E. The QIAamp micro DNA kit was used to extract genomic DNA from the cultured CD4+ T cells.

The chain employs TRBV9 and TRBJ2-2, with TRBD2 perhaps the D gene, on 5 matching bases. The receptor was derived from a human donor who received a COVID-19 vaccine. The material sequenced was CD4+ T cells from PBMCs cultured with HCoV-229E spike peptides, taken after COVID-19 vaccination. The cell subset or site label, read with the paper, signifies: HCoV-229E spike overlapping peptide pool stimulation. The DNA sequence is given as TGTGCCAGCAGCGTGATGGGGAGCACCGGGGAGCTGTTTTTT. Its translation is CASSVMGSTGELFF. Outside the CDR3, residues come from the reference TRBV9 and TRBJ2-2 proteins, so the full variable domain is: DSGVTQTPKHLITATGQRVTLRCSPRSGDLSVYWYQQSLDQGLQFLIQYYNGEERAKGNILERFSAQQFPDLHSELNLSSLELGDSALYFCASSVMGSTGELFFGEGSRLTVL.